This paragraph reports one TCR beta chain. This sample was included in a study of shared clonotypes between healthy human individuals. Sequenced by immunoSEQ multiplex PCR; TCRdb stores in-frame clones only, minus some. The table includes some 1,900,000 clones, about 95% detected once. This CDR3 has 16 amino acids. Between the trimmed V and J ends, which lost 5 bases and 4 bases, there was a span of 18 bases. Germline CDR1 and CDR2: LGHNT and FRNRAP. Selected positively for CCR7 and CD45RO-negative, naive CD8 cells excluded terminally differentiated effector memory CD45RA+ cells. Sequences were obtained from naive CD8+ T cells sorted from blood. This chain uses TRBV12-5 with TRBJ2-1; D assignment may be TRBD1 or TRBD2 (5 bases each). The source of this sequence is a man younger than 35 in good health. CDR3 nucleotide sequence: TGTGCTAGTGGTCCTGCCGGGGCTAGCAGATACAATGAGCAGTTCTTC. Amino acids: CASGPAGASRYNEQFF.